The sequence of this T cell receptor (beta chain) was determined in a study of cytomegalovirus exposure and HLA in healthy donors. Germline CDR1 and CDR2: SEHNR and FQNEAQ (reference sequence). Trimming removed 4 bases from V and 4 bases from J, with 19 bases in between. The length of the CDR3 is 16 residues. The PCR ran on 60 Vbeta and 13 Jbeta primers. This table comes from immunoSEQ multiplex PCR, and its TCRdb copy is limited to in-frame clones, with some not included. This table has approximately 120,000 clones, 60% to 85% appearing once. V usage is TRBV7-9 and J usage is TRBJ2-5, with D possibly being TRBD2 (6 bases). This TCR was recovered from a female donor in good health and CMV-seronegative. Sequencing used PBMCs. The CDR3: CASSSDRGIFSETQYF. The CDR3 coding sequence is TGTGCCAGCAGCTCAGACCGGGGGATATTTTCAGAGACCCAGTACTTC.